This T cell receptor (beta chain) was sequenced during a study of CXCR3-negative and CXCR3-positive naive CD8 T cells. The CDR3 consists of 15 residues. CDR1 is LGHDT, CDR2 YNNKEL, per germline (reference sequence). UMI-labeled 5' RACE TRB cDNA libraries were prepared from the cells. No DNA is given; TCRdb re-called the 5' RACE reads and lists each CDR3 protein once. The repertoire table contains about 40,000 distinct CDR3 sequences. The gene calls are TRBV3-1 and TRBJ2-7. The TCR originated in a human donor in good health. Some clones in this sample may be carry-over from other donors' samples. The sample consisted of naive CXCR3- CD8+ T cells from blood. Noted subset: CD45RO-CCR7+CD27+CD95- naive CD8+ T cells lacking CXCR3 (TNR3-). The CDR3 sequence: CASSLRTTGAYEQYF.